This TCR beta chain was identified in a study of blood T cell repertoires in COVID-19. Study-wide background: Either two negative PCRs, clearance, or symptom resolution qualified Cohort 3 donors as recovered.

Method: immunoSEQ multiplex PCR; TCRdb's copy keeps in-frame clones and lacks some. The sample includes under 150,000 clones, approximately 84% of them seen just once. The V gene's germline CDR1 is SNHLY and CDR2 FYNNEI. V shed 4 bases and J shed 3 bases, with 10 bases lying between them. The CDR3 runs 14 residues. The specimen sequenced was PBMCs or T cells enriched from blood (not recorded which). This TCR was sampled from a man in his fifties in a cohort exposed to, infected with or recovered from COVID-19 (not recorded which). The rearrangement joins TRBV2 to TRBJ2-4; TRBD1 might be the D (6 bases). CDR3 sequence: CASSVQGGKNIQYF. The CDR3 coding sequence is TGTGCCAGCAGTGTACAGGGTGGCAAAAACATTCAGTACTTC.